This T cell receptor beta chain was identified during a study of blood T cell repertoires in COVID-19. How the authors handled the data: Estimation of nucleated cell counts relied on the amplification of reference gene primers. Here immunoSEQ multiplex PCR was the method, and the copy in TCRdb shows in-frame clones only, minus some. The V and J calls and clone size are taken from that table; D and trimming were inferred from the DNA. The repertoire holds over 25,000 clones, 78% seen once, with approximately 40% in the top ten. CDR1 and CDR2 from the germline V gene are SGHNT and YENEEA. The CDR3 extends over 13 amino acids. Trimming removed 2 bases at V and 5 bases at J, with 9 bases between.

Input material: peripheral blood. The TCR comes from a man of 80 years or more with acute or convalescent COVID-19. V and J are TRBV11-3 and TRBJ2-5, with a weak D call TRBD1 (6 bases). CDR3 sequence reads: CASSLTGHETQYF. The CDR3 nucleotides read TGTGCCAGCAGCTTAACAGGGCACGAGACCCAGTACTTC.